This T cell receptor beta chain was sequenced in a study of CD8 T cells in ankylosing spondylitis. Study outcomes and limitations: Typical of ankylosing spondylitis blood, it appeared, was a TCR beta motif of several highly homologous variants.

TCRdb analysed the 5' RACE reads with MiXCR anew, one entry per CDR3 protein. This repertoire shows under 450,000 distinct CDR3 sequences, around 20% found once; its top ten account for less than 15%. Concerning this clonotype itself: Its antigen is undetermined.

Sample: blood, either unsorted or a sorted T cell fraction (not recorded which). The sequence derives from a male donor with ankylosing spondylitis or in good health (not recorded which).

The CDR3 loop reads CASGSTGTGYNEQFF. The DNA for the CDR3 is TGTGCCAGCGGAAGTACCGGGACAGGGTATAATGAGCAGTTCTTC. The rearrangement joins TRBV7-9 to TRBJ2-1; 9 positions agree with TRBD1. Trimming at V came to 8 bases and at J to 7 bases, leaving 12 bases not matched to a gene. This CDR3 is 15 amino acids long. Germline V gene sequence: CDR1 SEHNR, CDR2 FQNEAQ (reference sequence).